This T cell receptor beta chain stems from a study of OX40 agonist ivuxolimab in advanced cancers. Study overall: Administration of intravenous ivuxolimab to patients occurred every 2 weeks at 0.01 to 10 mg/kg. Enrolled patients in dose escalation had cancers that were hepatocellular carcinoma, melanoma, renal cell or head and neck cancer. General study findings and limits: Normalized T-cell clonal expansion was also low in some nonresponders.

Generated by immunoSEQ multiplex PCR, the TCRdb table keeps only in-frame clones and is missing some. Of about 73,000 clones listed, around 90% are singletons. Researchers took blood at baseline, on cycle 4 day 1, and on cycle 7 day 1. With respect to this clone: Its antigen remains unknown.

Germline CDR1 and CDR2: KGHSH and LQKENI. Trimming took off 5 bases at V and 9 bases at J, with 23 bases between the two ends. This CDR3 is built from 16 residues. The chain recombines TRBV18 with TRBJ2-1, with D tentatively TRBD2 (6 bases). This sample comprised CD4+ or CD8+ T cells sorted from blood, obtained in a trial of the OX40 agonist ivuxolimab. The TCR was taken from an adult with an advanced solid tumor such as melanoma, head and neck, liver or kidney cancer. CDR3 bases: TGTGCCAGCTCATCCTCCGGGACTCCCTCGATGGGTGAGCAGTTCTTC. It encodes CASSSSGTPSMGEQFF.